This T cell receptor beta chain was profiled in a study of T cell responses to AZD1222 COVID-19 vaccine. The CDR3 consists of 13 residues. V lost 4 bases, J lost 7 bases, and 10 bases lay in between. Germline V gene data show CDR1 as WNHNN and CDR2 as SYGVQD (reference sequence). As concerns this clone: Its antigen remains unidentified.

The protocol was immunoSEQ multiplex PCR, while the TCRdb copy is restricted to in-frame clones and leaves out a portion. The top ten hold just over 7% of the sample, which has under 150,000 clones, around nine tenths seen once. Study observations and caveats: An increase in Spike-specific TCR breadth and depth was observed after two AZD1222 doses. Every sample of the repertoires postdated the peak T cell response. Clonal diversity may have been underestimated in mostly white British donors.

The chain uses TRBV10-1 and TRBJ1-4; possibly TRBD1 for D (5 bases). The sequencing used peripheral blood, collected on day 0 of AZD1222 vaccination. The TCR comes from an adult in good health. The CDR3 is CASSVDTGEKLFF. DNA for the CDR3: TGCGCCAGCAGTGTGGACACCGGTGAAAAACTGTTTTTT.